This TCR beta chain was sequenced in a study of cytomegalovirus exposure and HLA in healthy donors. The PCR was carried out with 60 Vbeta primers and 13 Jbeta primers. Produced via immunoSEQ multiplex PCR; TCRdb's table is partial and in-frame only. The sample holds 50,000 to 65,000 clones; roughly 80% are singletons and the top ten take under 30%. Deletions cut 0 bases from V and 11 bases from J, with 18 bases between. The germline V gene has CDR1 SGHDT and CDR2 YYEEEE. This CDR3 contains 15 residues. Worth noting for this clone: What it recognizes is unknown.

Study findings and constraints: One cluster of highly shared sequence variants probably arose as a sequencing artifact. Earlier results showed most TCR beta V segments being productive about 87% or about 30% of the time. Presence/absence results assume similar sequencing depth per donor, which may not hold.

Sequences were obtained from PBMCs. The TCR was taken from a middle-aged woman in good health and CMV-seropositive. The chain recombines TRBV5-6 with TRBJ2-1; TRBD2 might be the D (6 bases). CDR3 DNA sequence: TGTGCCAGCAGCTTGGGGCCTGGGGACTCCAGGAAGCAGTTCTTC. Translation: CASSLGPGDSRKQFF.